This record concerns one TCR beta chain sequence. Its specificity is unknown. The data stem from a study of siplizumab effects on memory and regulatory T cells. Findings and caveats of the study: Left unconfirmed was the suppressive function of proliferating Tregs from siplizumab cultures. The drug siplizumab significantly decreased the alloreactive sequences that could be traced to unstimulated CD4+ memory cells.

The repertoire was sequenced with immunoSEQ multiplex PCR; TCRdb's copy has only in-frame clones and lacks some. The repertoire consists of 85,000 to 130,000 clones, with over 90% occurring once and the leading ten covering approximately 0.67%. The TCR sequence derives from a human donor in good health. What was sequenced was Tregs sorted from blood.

CDR3 loop: CASSYTGGAVREQYF. Here the CDR3 DNA reads TGTGCCAGCAGTTATACGGGAGGAGCAGTGAGGGAGCAGTACTTC. This chain joins TRBV6-5 and TRBJ2-7; 7 bases align to TRBD2. Per germline, CDR1 MNHEY and CDR2 SVGAGI. V shed 3 bases and J 7 bases; nucleotides not matched to a gene: 12. The CDR3 extends over 15 amino acids.